One and the same sample provided the 15 T cell receptor beta chains below, sequenced in a study of T cells expressing NK-cell markers. No DNA is given; TCRdb re-called the 5' RACE reads and lists each CDR3 protein once. There are about 430,000 distinct CDR3 sequences in the sample, with about 1.5% held by the top ten. The sample consisted of blood T cells: a sorted CD56 or NKG2C T cell subset, CD4+ or CD8+ T cells, or bulk PBMC T cells (not recorded which). The origin of the receptors is a woman between 50 and 59 years old in good health.

V usage is TRBV6-6 and J usage is TRBJ1-5; TCRdb gives TRBD1 as the D gene, but with no DNA this cannot be confirmed. CDR3 length equals 14 residues. Germline V gene data show CDR1 as MNHNY and CDR2 as SVGAGI (reference sequence). CDR3 sequence: CASRGGGINQPQHF.

This rearrangement joins TRBV5-1 to TRBJ1-1. CDR3 length: 14 amino acids. The germline gives CDR1 SGHRS, CDR2 YFSETQ. CDR3 sequence reads: CASSAKTGNTEAFF.

This chain uses TRBV20-1 with TRBJ2-1; TCRdb names TRBD2, which stays unverified in the absence of DNA. CDR1 is DFQATT, CDR2 SNEGSKA, per germline (reference sequence). The CDR3 runs to 17 residues. The chain's CDR3 is CSAGGLAGGHDYNEQFF.

The gene calls are TRBV29-1 and TRBJ2-1; with no DNA, the TCRdb D assignment of TRBD1 cannot be verified. Germline V gene data show CDR1 as SQVTM and CDR2 as ANQGSEA. This CDR3 has 13 amino acids. The CDR3 loop is CSVRDRVVHEQFF.

The chain uses TRBV29-1 and TRBJ2-2. Germline lookup yields CDR1 SQVTM and CDR2 ANQGSEA. The CDR3 runs to 14 residues. The CDR3 loop is CSVVDGAITGELFF.

The V gene is TRBV6-6, the J gene TRBJ2-1; TCRdb reports TRBD1, a call that lacks DNA to check it against. This CDR3 is 12 amino acids long. Germline loops: CDR1 MNHNY, CDR2 SVGAGI (reference sequence). CDR3 in amino acids: CASKGVSNEQFF.

The rearrangement uses TRBV4-1 and TRBJ2-5; TCRdb reports TRBD2, a call that lacks DNA to check it against. Germline values: CDR1 MGHRA, CDR2 YSYEKL. This CDR3 is built from 21 residues. The CDR3 sequence is CASSQVGSVFGQAGKQETQYF.

The J gene is TRBJ2-6, the V gene TRBV14; the TCRdb D gene call, TRBD1, has no DNA to confirm it. This CDR3 is 17 amino acids long. CDR1 and CDR2 (germline): SGHDN, FVKESK. This chain's CDR3 is CASRPDRVLSGANVLTF.

The chain combines TRBV19 with TRBJ2-3; the TRBD1 assignment by TCRdb is unverifiable without DNA. CDR1 LNHDA and CDR2 SQIVND come from the germline V gene (reference sequence). The CDR3 has 12 amino acids. CDR3: CASRDTSDTQYF.

The chain uses TRBV3-1 and TRBJ2-1; TCRdb picks TRBD1, but there is no DNA to check that call. The CDR3 loop spans 11 amino acids. Germline V gene lookup returns CDR1 LGHDT and CDR2 YNNKEL (reference sequence). The chain's CDR3 is CASVRGTGQFF.

V and J are TRBV7-7 and TRBJ2-3; TCRdb outputs TRBD1, but without DNA this stays unchecked. CDR3 length: 14 amino acids. Germline V CDR1 and CDR2: SSHAT, FNYEAQ (reference sequence). CDR3 in amino acids: CASSKSRDSDTQYF. Variable domain in full (rest from reference TRBV7-7 and TRBJ2-3): GAGVSQSPRYKVTKRGQDVTLRCDPISSHATLYWYQQALGQGPEFLTYFNYEAQPDKSGLPSDRFSAERPEGSISTLTIQRTEQRDSAMYRCASSKSRDSDTQYFGPGTRLTVL.

The rearrangement joins TRBV7-2 to TRBJ1-3. In germline, CDR1 is SGHTA, CDR2 FQGNSA. This CDR3 is 16 amino acids long. The CDR3 reads CASSLRQLISGNTIYF.

This chain connects TRBV20-1 to TRBJ1-1. The CDR3 totals 12 residues. Germline V gene sequence: CDR1 DFQATT, CDR2 SNEGSKA (reference sequence). CDR3 protein: CSAHSGVTEAFF.

The chain joins TRBV7-8 to TRBJ2-1; the D call of TRBD2 rests on TCRdb alone, since no DNA is present to check it. The germline CDR1 and CDR2 sequences are SGHVS and FQNEAQ. There are 15 residues in the CDR3. CDR3: CASSLVGSEDTEQFF.

The chain couples TRBV20-1 to TRBJ1-5; TCRdb designates TRBD1, a call that cannot be tested without DNA. This CDR3 spans 13 amino acids. Germline CDR1 reads DFQATT; CDR2 reads SNEGSKA (reference sequence). CDR3 protein: CSASRGLRQPQHF.